This T cell receptor beta chain is drawn from a study of shared clonotypes between healthy human individuals. This CDR3 is 12 amino acids long. Germline CDR1 reads SGHNT; CDR2 reads YYREEE (reference sequence). CD45RO-negative cells were positively selected for CCR7, leaving out terminally differentiated effector memory CD45RA+ cells. Repertoires were generated with immunoSEQ multiplex PCR, while TCRdb's copy carries only in-frame clones and drops some. The sample carries some 2.1 million clones, about 95% recorded once. This clone was found once. The V gene is TRBV5-4, the J gene TRBJ1-4; maybe TRBD1 (6 bases). The receptor was isolated from a man aged 18 to 29 in good health. Sequenced input: naive CD8+ T cells sorted from blood. The CDR3 protein is CAKGERNEKLFF. CDR3 DNA: TGTGCAAAGGGGGAGCGTAATGAAAAACTGTTTTTT.